The next 4 T cell receptor beta chains were all read from a single sample in a study of spatial heterogeneity in lung cancer. A single record per CDR3 protein comes from TCRdb applying MiXCR to the 5' RACE reads. The table shows 110,000 or so distinct CDR3 sequences, with approximately 11% occurring only once. The time point was: blood at routine non-recurrence follow-up after resection. The input for sequencing was PBMCs, taken at follow-up. These receptors came from a female donor with early-stage non-small cell lung cancer.

This clonotype has at least ten counts. The V call is TRBV7-2, the J call TRBJ2-5, with TRBD2 matching over 11 bases. In germline, CDR1 is SGHTA, CDR2 FQGNSA. There are 16 residues in the CDR3. V dropped 1 base and J dropped 5; count of bases not matched to a gene: 6. The CDR3 loop reads CASSLGSGRVRETQYF. The CDR3 DNA reads TGTGCCAGCAGCTTAGGTAGCGGGAGGGTCCGGGAGACCCAGTACTTC. The full variable domain, in which reference TRBV7-2 and TRBJ2-5 provide the parts outside the CDR3, is GAGVSQSPSNKVTEKGKDVELRCDPISGHTALYWYRQSLGQGLEFLIYFQGNSAPDKSGLPSDRFSAERTGGSVSTLTIQRTQQEDSAVYLCASSLGSGRVRETQYFGPGTRLLVL.

There are many counts of this clonotype. This chain joins TRBV6-6 and TRBJ1-5; TRBD1 matches 8 bases. The CDR3 runs to 15 residues. Trimming at V came to 2 bases and at J to 5 bases, leaving 5 bases not matched to a gene. Germline lookup yields CDR1 MNHNY and CDR2 SVGAGI (reference sequence). Written as DNA, the CDR3 is TGTGCCAGCAGTTACGATGGACAGGGCTATCAGCCCCAGCATTTT. Protein product: CASSYDGQGYQPQHF.

The rearrangement uses TRBV5-1 and TRBJ2-1; 13 nucleotides align to TRBD2. V lost 4 bases and J lost 5; bases outside the gene matches: 3. Germline values: CDR1 SGHRS, CDR2 YFSETQ. The CDR3 runs 15 residues. In DNA, the CDR3 is TGCGCCAGCAGCGAGACTAGCGGGAGGAACAATGAGCAGTTCTTC. It translates to CASSETSGRNNEQFF.

This chain joins TRBV5-1 and TRBJ2-1, with 8 bases that match TRBD1. V dropped 4 bases and J dropped 8; count of bases not matched to a gene: 2. This CDR3 is built from 12 residues. Germline V CDR1 and CDR2: SGHRS, YFSETQ. This CDR3 is CASSIQGDEQFF. CDR3 nucleotide sequence: TGCGCCAGCAGCATACAGGGGGATGAGCAGTTCTTC.